This is a list of T cell receptor beta chains from one sample in a study of identical twins. One entry per CDR3 protein, called by TCRdb with MiXCR from the 5' RACE reads. The top ten clones hold around 0.48% of a sample with about 460,000 distinct CDR3 sequences, about 14% of them seen once. These records were also assigned to another study, of yellow fever vaccine responses in identical twins.

The specimen sequenced was CD4+ T cells sorted from blood. These receptor sequences come from a woman aged 18-35 years in good health. Both conserved end residues are part of each CDR3. A D gene is named only where the DNA matches it firmly.

V gene	D gene	J gene	CDR3 protein
TRBV28	TRBD1	TRBJ2-3	CASRGDRGADTQYF
TRBV27	.	TRBJ2-1	CASNPKRVGYNEQFF
TRBV9	TRBD2	TRBJ2-3	CASSAPAGADTQYF
TRBV7-2	.	TRBJ2-3	CASSVRLALGTDTQYF
TRBV29-1	.	TRBJ2-5	CSVDKGSGPETQYF
TRBV12-3/TRBV12-4	TRBD1	TRBJ2-1	CASSLEGYRGSNEQFF
TRBV5-1	.	TRBJ2-3	CASLGSIGVITDTQYF
TRBV29-1	.	TRBJ2-1	CSVPYRNEQFF
TRBV20-1	.	TRBJ2-1	CSARGAPGGGHNEQFF
TRBV4-2	TRBD2	TRBJ2-1	CASSQERRGRSYNEQFF
TRBV11-1	.	TRBJ2-7	CASSPPQAYEQYF